The 25 T cell receptor beta chains below all came from one sample that was sequenced in a study of T cells after yellow fever vaccination (dated by TCRdb to about 2019). The treatment or condition label of this sample denotes: live attenuated yellow fever vaccine strain. Library preparation was by 5' RACE. The instrument given in TCRdb is Illumina HiSeq 2500. TCRdb ran its own pipeline on the public reads, namely fastp trimming at Q25 and MiXCR clone calling, and kept in-frame beta chains. All rows with the same CDR3 protein become a single entry with the most common DNA and genes. Present in this sample are under 600,000 distinct CDR3 sequences, 21% of which were seen just once. Around 16% of the sample belongs to the ten largest clones. The sequencing here drew on PBMCs, taken 20 to 25 days after the first yellow fever vaccination. The origin of the receptors is a man aged 18 to 30 who received the YFV17D yellow fever vaccine.

This clonotype was seen a few times. The V and J genes are TRBV27 and TRBJ1-1; D unresolved. There are 13 residues in the CDR3. V was pared by 6 bases and J by 5 bases, with 13 bases between. Germline V lookup: CDR1 MNHEY, CDR2 SMNVEV (reference sequence). CDR3 bases: TGTGCCAGCAGGGAGGGAGGCCGGACTGAAGCTTTCTTT. This sequence encodes CASREGGRTEAFF.

The chain combines TRBV7-2 with TRBJ2-1; 9 nucleotides line up with TRBD1. The CDR3 length is 13 residues. Germline trimming cut 1 base from V and 14 bases from J; bases unmatched to any gene: 6. Germline V lookup: CDR1 SGHTA, CDR2 FQGNSA. CDR3 nucleotide sequence: TGTGCCAGCAGCTTAGAACCGGGACAGGGCGAGTTCTTC. As protein: CASSLEPGQGEFF.

This chain uses TRBV5-1 with TRBJ1-1, with 7 bases matching TRBD1. V lost 1 base to trimming and J lost 6 bases; unmatched junction nucleotides: 6. The CDR3 contains 14 residues. Germline V CDR1 and CDR2: SGHRS, YFSETQ. This CDR3 reads CASSLSGGDAEAFF. CDR3 coding DNA: TGCGCCAGCAGCTTGTCAGGGGGGGACGCTGAAGCTTTCTTT.

This chain uses TRBV4-2 with TRBJ2-1; TRBD2 aligns across 8 bases. CDR3 length: 17 residues. V lost 4 bases and J lost 6; bases outside the gene matches: 14. Per the germline V gene, CDR1 is LGHNA and CDR2 is YNFKEQ. The CDR3, as DNA: TGTGCCAGCAGCCGGGCTCCTGCAGGGACTAGTGTCAATGAGCAGTTCTTC. This translates into CASSRAPAGTSVNEQFF.

This clonotype was observed a handful of times. The genes are TRBV5-4 and TRBJ1-1; 8 positions match TRBD1. Trimming took 3 bases from V and 6 from J; bases not matched to a gene: 7. The length of the CDR3 is 14 residues. Germline values: CDR1 SGHNT, CDR2 YYREEE (reference sequence). The CDR3 region has the DNA TGTGCCAGCAGCTGGACAGACAGGGGCGCTGAAGCTTTCTTT. It specifies CASSWTDRGAEAFF.

In its sample, this clonotype was seen a few times. V is TRBV7-6 and J is TRBJ2-1, with a tentative D call TRBD2 (6 bases). V was shortened by 2 bases and J by 7 bases, with 12 bases between the two germline ends. Germline V lookup: CDR1 SGHVS, CDR2 FNYEAQ. The CDR3 loop spans 14 amino acids. In DNA form, the CDR3 reads TGTGCCAGCAGCTTATCACTAGCTTTAAATGAGCAGTTCTTC. The encoded protein is CASSLSLALNEQFF. Drawing the rest from reference TRBV7-6 and TRBJ2-1, the complete variable domain is GAGVSQSPRYKVTKRGQDVALRCDPISGHVSLYWYRQALGQGPEFLTYFNYEAQQDKSGLPNDRFSAERPEGSISTLTIQRTEQRDSAMYRCASSLSLALNEQFFGPGTRLTVL.

The chain links TRBV4-3 to TRBJ1-2, with 8 bases fitting TRBD1. The junction had 8 bases not matched to a gene; V was cut back by 3 bases and J by 2 bases. Looked up from germline, CDR1 is LGHNA and CDR2 is YSLEER. This CDR3 has 16 amino acids. DNA for the CDR3: TGCGCCAGCAGCCAGGCGCAGGGGGCCGGGAACTATGGCTACACCTTC. Its protein product is CASSQAQGAGNYGYTF.

This chain uses TRBV6-2 or TRBV6-3 with TRBJ2-1; perhaps TRBD2 as D (5 bases). This CDR3 comprises 12 residues. Trimming removed 5 bases at V and 7 bases at J, with 9 bases between. Germline V gene data show CDR1 as MNHEY and CDR2 as SVGEGT. DNA for the CDR3: TGTGCCAGCAGTGCACTAGTGAATGAGCAGTTCTTC. It codes for CASSALVNEQFF.

The rearrangement joins TRBV4-1 to TRBJ1-2, with a tentative D call TRBD1 (6 bases). V lost 2 bases and J lost 6, with 13 bases in between. Germline V gene sequence: CDR1 MGHRA, CDR2 YSYEKL. CDR3 length: 14 residues. The CDR3 region is CASSQWTAGDGYTF. The CDR3, as DNA: TGCGCCAGCAGCCAATGGACAGCAGGGGATGGCTACACCTTC.

The chain links TRBV11-2 to TRBJ2-5; the D gene is possibly TRBD2 (7 bases). CDR3 length: 16 residues. CDR1 and CDR2 (germline): SGHAT, FQNNGV. The germline V and J ends were trimmed by 1 base and 4 bases, with 16 bases remaining between them. CDR3 sequence reads: CASSLVYGGHLETQYF. In nucleotides, the CDR3 is TGTGCCAGCAGCTTAGTGTACGGGGGGCATTTAGAGACCCAGTACTTC.

In this sample, this clonotype turned up a few times. The V gene is TRBV6-1, the J gene TRBJ2-2, with D unresolved. Per germline, CDR1 MNHNS and CDR2 SASEGT. CDR3 length: 13 residues. The ends were cut back, 11 bases at V and 0 bases at J, with 10 bases in the middle. In DNA form, the CDR3 reads TGTGCCGCGAAAGTCCCGAACACCGGGGAGCTGTTTTTT. This gives the protein CAAKVPNTGELFF.

This clonotype was seen a handful of times. The chain employs TRBV5-1 and TRBJ2-7, with D possibly being TRBD2 (5 bases). Trimming left V 4 bases short and J 3 bases short, with 14 bases between. The CDR3 length is 14 residues. The V gene's germline CDR1 is SGHRS and CDR2 YFSETQ. The CDR3 region is CASSPETNYYEQYF. Here the CDR3 DNA reads TGCGCCAGCAGCCCAGAGACTAACTACTACGAGCAGTACTTC.

This clonotype was counted a few times. V is TRBV7-2 and J is TRBJ1-2; a possible D gene is TRBD1 (5 bases). V was cut by 7 bases and J by 0 bases, with 12 bases left in between. Germline CDR1 and CDR2: SGHTA and FQGNSA. This CDR3 region has 14 residues. DNA of the CDR3: TGTGCCAGCATCCAGGGTCGAACTAACTATGGCTACACCTTC. Its protein is CASIQGRTNYGYTF.

This clonotype was seen many times. The chain links TRBV5-8 to TRBJ2-3; D not certain. V gave up 1 base and J gave up 4 bases, with 4 bases separating them. CDR3 length: 12 amino acids. CDR1 and CDR2 from the germline V gene are SGHTS and YDEGEE. The CDR3 loop is CASSLRSDTQYF. The CDR3 bases are TGTGCCAGCAGCTTGCGGTCAGATACGCAGTATTTT.

This clonotype was counted a few times. This rearrangement joins TRBV29-1 to TRBJ2-5; D call uncertain. Germline V gene lookup returns CDR1 SQVTM and CDR2 ANQGSEA. Deletions cut 2 bases from V and 2 bases from J, with 6 bases between. This CDR3 has 12 residues. CDR3 amino acids: CSVEREQETQYF. The CDR3 DNA follows: TGCAGCGTTGAAAGGGAACAAGAGACCCAGTACTTC.

This clonotype came up many times. The V and J genes are TRBV5-1 and TRBJ2-2; 11 nucleotides agree with TRBD1. Trimming cost V 5 bases and J 7 bases; bases outside gene matches: 13. Germline V CDR1 and CDR2: SGHRS, YFSETQ. The CDR3 covers 17 residues. CDR3 protein: CASSRNMDRGRFGELFF. The CDR3 DNA is TGCGCCAGCAGTCGGAACATGGACAGGGGGCGCTTCGGGGAGCTGTTTTTT.

This clonotype was recorded a few times. V usage is TRBV12-3 or TRBV12-4 and J usage is TRBJ2-7; 10 nucleotides line up with TRBD1. Trimming at V came to 6 bases and at J to 5 bases, leaving 10 bases not matched to a gene. This CDR3 region has 15 residues. The CDR3 reads CASRPLGQGRHEQYF. In nucleotides, the CDR3 is TGTGCCAGCAGACCTTTGGGACAGGGGAGGCACGAGCAGTACTTC.

This clonotype turned up a few times. The chain links TRBV29-1 to TRBJ2-7; TRBD2 might be the D (5 bases). This CDR3 is 11 amino acids long. The germline V and J ends were trimmed by 4 bases and 6 bases, with 10 bases remaining between them. The germline CDR1 and CDR2 sequences are SQVTM and ANQGSEA. CDR3 coding DNA: TGCAGCGTTGTATACGGGGTCGAGCAGTACTTC. Residues: CSVVYGVEQYF.

A few counts support this clonotype. The rearrangement joins TRBV27 to TRBJ2-1; no definite D call. This CDR3 region has 14 residues. In germline, CDR1 is MNHEY, CDR2 SMNVEV (reference sequence). With 4 bases removed from V and 6 bases from J, the gap between germline ends came to 13 bases. The CDR3 spells CASSWAWQTNEQFF. The CDR3 region has the DNA TGTGCCAGCAGTTGGGCCTGGCAGACCAATGAGCAGTTCTTC.

With respect to this clonotype: One end of the junction fails to match germline, which may point to a read error. This chain connects TRBV7-7 to TRBJ2-2; 9 positions agree with TRBD2. The CDR3 runs to 20 residues. The V gene's germline CDR1 is SSHAT and CDR2 FNYEAQ (reference sequence). The CDR3 DNA sequence: TGTGCTAGCAGCCCCCACAGTGGGGCTAGCGGGGTCGCGAACACCGGGGAGCTGTTTTTT. The encoded protein is CASSPHSGASGVANTGELFF.

There are a few counts of this clonotype. The V call is TRBV6-5, the J call TRBJ1-2; 7 bases agree with TRBD1. Germline-derived CDR1 and CDR2 are MNHEY and SVGAGI. The CDR3 contains 15 residues. J was trimmed by 4 bases and V by 6 bases; bases with no gene match: 11. The CDR3 region has the DNA TGTGCCAGCAGCTTAGGACAGGCCGGCGTCTATGGCTACACCTTC. Translating it yields CASSLGQAGVYGYTF.

This clonotype has only a few counts. The CDR3 nucleotides are TGCGCCAGCAATGAGGGGAACACTGAAGCTTTCTTT. Protein product: CASNEGNTEAFF. V gene TRBV5-1 combines with J gene TRBJ1-1; D gene unclear. The V gene's germline CDR1 is SGHRS and CDR2 YFSETQ. V dropped 6 bases and J dropped 1 base, with 7 bases sitting between them. This CDR3 spans 12 amino acids. Combining the CDR3 with reference TRBV5-1 and TRBJ1-1 gives the whole variable domain KAGVTQTPRYLIKTRGQQVTLSCSPISGHRSVSWYQQTPGQGLQFLFEYFSETQRNKGNFPGRFSGRQFSNSRSEMNVSTLELGDSALYLCASNEGNTEAFFGQGTRLTVV.

This clonotype was seen a handful of times. This sequence joins TRBV4-1 and TRBJ2-1, with 11 bases aligning to TRBD2. Per the germline V gene, CDR1 is MGHRA and CDR2 is YSYEKL. V shed 3 bases and J 8 bases; nucleotides not matched to a gene: 12. The CDR3 has 17 residues. The CDR3 sequence is CASSHLRLAGLVDEQFF. CDR3 sequence (DNA): TGCGCCAGCAGCCACCTACGACTAGCGGGGCTAGTGGATGAGCAGTTCTTC.

The rearrangement uses TRBV6-6 and TRBJ2-7; D gene uncertain. There are 13 residues in the CDR3. V gave up 5 bases and J gave up 4 bases, with 12 bases separating them. Germline loops: CDR1 MNHNY, CDR2 SVGAGI (reference sequence). The CDR3 loop reads CASSAEPHYEQYV. The CDR3, as DNA: TGTGCCAGCAGTGCCGAACCTCATTACGAGCAGTACGTC.

This clonotype was seen a few times. This chain links TRBV20-1 with TRBJ2-1; tentative D call: TRBD2 (7 bases). CDR1 is DFQATT and CDR2 is SNEGSKA in the germline V gene (reference sequence). CDR3 length: 13 amino acids. The ends were cut back, 0 bases at V and 10 bases at J, with 13 bases in the middle. The CDR3 nucleotides read TGCAGTGCTAGAGACTCGCGGGGGCCCGAGCAGTTCTTC. Protein sequence: CSARDSRGPEQFF.